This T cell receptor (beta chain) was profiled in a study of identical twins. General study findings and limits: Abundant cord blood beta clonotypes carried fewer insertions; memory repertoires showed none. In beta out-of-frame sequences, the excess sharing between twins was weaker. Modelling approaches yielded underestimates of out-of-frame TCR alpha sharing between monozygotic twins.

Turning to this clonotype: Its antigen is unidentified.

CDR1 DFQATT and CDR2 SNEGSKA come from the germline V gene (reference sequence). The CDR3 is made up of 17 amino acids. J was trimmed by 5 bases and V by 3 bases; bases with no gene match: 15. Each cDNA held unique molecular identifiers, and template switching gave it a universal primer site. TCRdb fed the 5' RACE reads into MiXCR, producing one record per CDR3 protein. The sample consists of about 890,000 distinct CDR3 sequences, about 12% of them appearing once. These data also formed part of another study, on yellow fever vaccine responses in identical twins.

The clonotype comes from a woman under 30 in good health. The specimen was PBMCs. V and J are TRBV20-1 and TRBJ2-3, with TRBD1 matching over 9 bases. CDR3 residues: CSARTPPGTGRVDTQYF. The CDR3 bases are TGCAGTGCTAGGACGCCACCAGGGACAGGGCGGGTAGATACGCAGTATTTT.